This is a list of T cell receptor beta chains from one sample in a study of PD-1 blockade in mismatch repair-deficient tumors. The method was immunoSEQ multiplex PCR; TCRdb's version includes in-frame clones alone and lacks a portion of them. The sample holds some 100,000 clones, 82% seen once. The starting material was peripheral blood, obtained roughly 35 weeks after starting pembrolizumab. These receptors originate from an adult with mismatch repair-deficient cancer. The CDR3 runs from the conserved cysteine through the conserved F or W. The D gene is left open where the match is weak. A row's size may be missing; if present it is once, few, many or a size class.

V: TRBV9
D: NA
length: 14
J: TRBJ1-5
size: NA
CDR3: CASSVAANNQPQHF
DNA: TGTGCCAGCAGCGTAGCTGCCAACAATCAGCCCCAGCATTTT

V: TRBV11-1
D: NA
length: 14
J: TRBJ2-7
size: NA
CDR3: CASQAGGQTYEQYF
DNA: TGTGCCAGCCAAGCTGGGGGCCAAACCTACGAGCAGTACTTC

V: TRBV10-3
D: TRBD2
length: 17
J: TRBJ2-3
size: NA
CDR3: CAISPRGRVDSTDTQYF
DNA: TGTGCCATCAGCCCCCGCGGGAGGGTAGATAGCACAGATACGCAGTATTTT

V: TRBV6-5
D: NA
length: 13
J: TRBJ1-2
size: NA
CDR3: CASSYTRGYGYTF
DNA: TGTGCCAGCAGTTATACGCGGGGCTATGGCTACACCTTC

V: TRBV7-2
D: NA
length: 16
J: TRBJ1-4
size: few
CDR3: CASSFGQYATNEKLFF
DNA: TGTGCCAGCAGCTTCGGACAGTATGCAACTAATGAAAAACTGTTTTTT

V: TRBV6-1
D: TRBD1
length: 17
J: TRBJ1-1
size: NA
CDR3: CASSARGQGNHLGEAFF
DNA: TGTGCCAGCAGTGCCAGGGGACAGGGGAATCATTTAGGTGAAGCTTTCTTT

V: TRBV5-4
D: NA
length: 14
J: TRBJ2-1
size: NA
CDR3: CASSFYSKGDEQFF
DNA: TGTGCCAGCAGCTTTTATTCAAAAGGGGATGAGCAGTTCTTC

V: TRBV6-5
D: NA
length: 16
J: TRBJ2-2
size: NA
CDR3: CASSYSTLVRAGELFF
DNA: TGTGCCAGCAGTTACTCGACCCTAGTAAGGGCCGGGGAGCTGTTTTTT

V: TRBV5-1
D: TRBD2
length: 16
J: TRBJ2-7
size: NA
CDR3: CASSTRAGPSSYEQYF
DNA: TGCGCCAGCAGCACCCGAGCGGGGCCGAGCTCCTACGAGCAGTACTTC

V: TRBV5-1
D: NA
length: 15
J: TRBJ1-1
size: NA
CDR3: CASSSSGTPNTEAFF
DNA: TGCGCCAGCAGCTCCTCCGGGACACCGAACACTGAAGCTTTCTTT

V: TRBV21-1
D: NA
length: 17
J: TRBJ2-7
size: NA
CDR3: CASSFPSSRARSYEQYF
DNA: TGTGCCAGCAGCTTCCCCTCCTCTAGGGCTCGATCCTACGAGCAGTACTTC

V: TRBV6-4
D: NA
length: 14
J: TRBJ2-2
size: NA
CDR3: CASSDVLESGELFF
DNA: TGTGCCAGCAGTGACGTACTAGAAAGCGGGGAGCTGTTTTTT

V: TRBV7-2
D: NA
length: 18
J: TRBJ1-2
size: NA
CDR3: CASSSLRLWMRANYGYTF
DNA: TGTGCCAGCAGCTCGTTAAGGTTGTGGATGAGAGCTAACTATGGCTACACCTTC

V: TRBV7-9
D: TRBD2
length: 13
J: TRBJ2-1
size: NA
CDR3: CASSLGTRDEQFF
DNA: TGTGCCAGCAGCTTGGGGACTAGGGATGAGCAGTTCTTC

V: TRBV4-3
D: NA
length: 15
J: TRBJ2-7
size: NA
CDR3: CASSQDSGYTYEQYF
DNA: TGCGCCAGCAGCCAAGATTCGGGCTACACCTACGAGCAGTACTTC

V: TRBV30
D: TRBD1
length: 15
J: TRBJ1-3
size: NA
CDR3: CAWSRGQLAGNTIYF
DNA: TGTGCCTGGAGTAGGGGACAGCTGGCTGGAAACACCATATATTTT

V: TRBV28
D: NA
length: 13
J: TRBJ1-2
size: NA
CDR3: CASSLWTSYGYTF
DNA: TGTGCCAGCAGTTTATGGACCAGTTATGGCTACACCTTC

V: TRBV7-8
D: TRBD2
length: 14
J: TRBJ2-7
size: NA
CDR3: CASSSLAEDYEQYF
DNA: TGTGCCAGCAGCTCGCTAGCGGAGGACTACGAGCAGTACTTC

V: TRBV10-3
D: NA
length: 14
J: TRBJ2-3
size: NA
CDR3: CAIRDTVRGIIQYF
DNA: TGTGCCATTCGCGACACCGTTCGGGGCATTATACAGTATTTT

V: TRBV15
D: TRBD1
length: 13
J: TRBJ1-5
size: NA
CDR3: CATSKTGGQPQHF
DNA: TGTGCCACCAGCAAGACAGGGGGGCAGCCCCAGCATTTT

V: TRBV27
D: TRBD2
length: 17
J: TRBJ2-1
size: NA
CDR3: CASSLRLAGVAWNEQFF
DNA: TGTGCCAGCAGTTTACGCCTAGCGGGAGTGGCGTGGAATGAGCAGTTCTTC

V: TRBV6-6
D: TRBD1
length: 13
J: TRBJ1-1
size: NA
CDR3: CASSSGQGAEAFF
DNA: TGTGCCAGCAGTTCAGGACAGGGGGCTGAAGCTTTCTTT

V: TRBV9
D: NA
length: 14
J: TRBJ2-3
size: NA
CDR3: CASSLGSPPDTQYF
DNA: TGTGCCAGCAGCCTTGGTTCTCCCCCAGATACGCAGTATTTT

V: TRBV7-2
D: NA
length: 14
J: TRBJ2-1
size: NA
CDR3: CASSPRISFNEQFF
DNA: TGTGCCAGCAGCCCCCGGATCAGTTTCAATGAGCAGTTCTTC

V: TRBV19
D: NA
length: 16
J: TRBJ1-5
size: NA
CDR3: CASSFKAELSNQPQHF
DNA: TGTGCCAGTAGTTTTAAGGCAGAACTCAGCAATCAGCCCCAGCATTTT

V: TRBV7-2
D: NA
length: 16
J: TRBJ1-4
size: NA
CDR3: CASSLEGQPTNEKLFF
DNA: TGTGCCAGCAGCTTAGAAGGACAGCCAACTAATGAAAAACTGTTTTTT

V: TRBV28
D: NA
length: 14
J: TRBJ1-5
size: many
CDR3: CASRLPGGIQPQHF
DNA: TGTGCCAGCAGGCTACCTGGGGGCATTCAGCCCCAGCATTTT

V: TRBV28
D: NA
length: 17
J: TRBJ2-3
size: NA
CDR3: CASSAIDRSFLADTQYF
DNA: TGTGCCAGCAGTGCAATCGACAGGTCCTTTTTAGCAGATACGCAGTATTTT

V: TRBV5-5
D: TRBD1
length: 14
J: TRBJ1-4
size: NA
CDR3: CASSSGQGRGKLFF
DNA: TGTGCCAGCAGCTCGGGACAGGGGCGAGGAAAACTGTTTTTT

V: TRBV4-3
D: NA
length: 15
J: TRBJ2-6
size: NA
CDR3: CASSTDSSGANVLTF
DNA: TGCGCCAGCAGCACCGACAGCTCTGGGGCCAACGTCCTGACTTTC

V: TRBV30
D: TRBD2
length: 14
J: TRBJ2-1
size: NA
CDR3: CAWSSGRGNNEQFF
DNA: TGTGCCTGGTCTAGCGGGAGGGGAAACAATGAGCAGTTCTTC

V: TRBV5-5
D: TRBD1
length: 18
J: TRBJ1-1
size: NA
CDR3: CASSLAAQQGAVNTEAFF
DNA: TGTGCCAGCAGCTTGGCGGCCCAACAGGGGGCCGTGAACACTGAAGCTTTCTTT

V: TRBV29-1
D: TRBD1
length: 18
J: TRBJ1-1
size: once
CDR3: CSVEDSPKDRGGDTEAFF
DNA: TGCAGCGTTGAAGATAGTCCTAAGGACAGGGGGGGAGACACTGAAGCTTTCTTT

V: TRBV6-5
D: NA
length: 13
J: TRBJ2-5
size: NA
CDR3: CASSYWDKETQYF
DNA: TGTGCCAGCAGTTACTGGGACAAAGAGACCCAGTACTTC

V: TRBV5-1
D: NA
length: 14
J: TRBJ1-5
size: NA
CDR3: CASSVDGSNQPQHF
DNA: TGCGCCAGCAGCGTCGACGGGAGCAATCAGCCCCAGCATTTT

V: TRBV9
D: TRBD1
length: 16
J: TRBJ2-2
size: NA
CDR3: CASSADRDRGTGELFF
DNA: TGTGCCAGCAGCGCAGACCGGGACAGGGGAACCGGGGAGCTGTTTTTT

V: TRBV6-6
D: TRBD1
length: 14
J: TRBJ2-1
size: NA
CDR3: CASSTGQGSSEQFF
DNA: TGTGCCAGCAGCACCGGACAGGGATCAAGTGAGCAGTTCTTC

V: TRBV23-1
D: TRBD2
length: 21
J: TRBJ2-1
size: NA
CDR3: CASSPNRGLAGGSQIGNEQFF
DNA: TGCGCCAGCAGTCCGAATCGGGGACTAGCGGGAGGGTCCCAAATCGGTAATGAGCAGTTCTTC

V: TRBV7-7
D: NA
length: 18
J: TRBJ2-7
size: NA
CDR3: CASSLIGRASASSYEQYF
DNA: TGTGCTAGCAGCTTAATCGGTCGCGCTAGCGCCAGCTCCTACGAGCAGTACTTC

V: TRBV6-5
D: NA
length: 11
J: TRBJ1-4
size: few
CDR3: CASSLAEKLFF
DNA: TGTGCCAGCAGTCTCGCCGAAAAACTGTTTTTT

V: TRBV27
D: NA
length: 12
J: TRBJ2-3
size: NA
CDR3: CASSFPLGTQYF
DNA: TGTGCCAGCAGTTTCCCCCTGGGAACGCAGTATTTT